Listed here are 17 T cell receptor beta chains from one sample, sequenced in a study of human T cells and chemical hapten exposure. Time point meaning: pre-sensitization, week 0. The treatment denotes: therapeutic diphenylcyclopropenone sensitization with weekly scalp DPC. One entry per CDR3 protein results from TCRdb running MiXCR on the RACE reads. This table has some 300,000 distinct CDR3 sequences, around 5% appearing once. The sample consisted of whole blood, taken in connection with sensitization to the hapten diphenylcyclopropenone (DPC). These receptors were obtained from a woman aged 18-29 years with alopecia areata. Some clones in this sample may be carry-over from other donors' samples.

This clonotype has only a few counts. The genes are TRBV20-1 and TRBJ2-3, with 14 bases fitting TRBD2. CDR1 DFQATT and CDR2 SNEGSKA come from the germline V gene (reference sequence). This CDR3 has 15 amino acids. V lost 1 base to trimming and J lost 5 bases; unmatched junction nucleotides: 2. The CDR3 coding sequence is TGCAGTGCTAGAGGGACTAGCGGGGGGAGAGATACGCAGTATTTT. Translated: CSARGTSGGRDTQYF.

The chain combines TRBV6-1 with TRBJ2-6; D assignment may be TRBD1 or TRBD2 (5 bases each). The V end was cut by 8 bases, the J end by 7 bases, with 24 bases between. CDR1 is MNHNS, CDR2 SASEGT, per germline. This CDR3 is 17 amino acids long. CDR3 residues: CASFGFGSRELANVLTF. CDR3 nucleotides: TGTGCCAGCTTCGGGTTTGGGAGCAGGGAACTTGCCAACGTCCTGACTTTC.

This clonotype showed up many times. CDR3 loop: CASSENTGELFF. The CDR3 nucleotides read TGCGCCAGCAGCGAAAACACCGGGGAGCTGTTTTTT. This sequence joins TRBV10-2 and TRBJ2-2; D remains unclear. The CDR3 covers 12 residues. In germline, CDR1 is WSHSY, CDR2 SAAADI. V shed 6 bases and J shed 2 bases, with 4 bases lying between them.

The table lists this clonotype with many counts. The V call is TRBV28, the J call TRBJ2-3, with D maybe TRBD2 (5 bases). Per the germline V gene, CDR1 is MDHEN and CDR2 is SYDVKM. The CDR3 extends over 13 amino acids. V dropped 5 bases and J dropped 2 bases, with 8 bases sitting between them. This CDR3 reads CASSPGFTDTQYF. The CDR3 DNA sequence: TGTGCCAGCAGTCCGGGGTTCACAGATACGCAGTATTTT.

This clonotype was found many times. DNA of the CDR3: TGCAGCGGGCGGACAGGGGCGGACACTGAAGCTTTCTTT. As protein: CSGRTGADTEAFF. The chain employs TRBV29-1 and TRBJ1-1; 9 nucleotides match TRBD1. Trimming removed 7 bases from V and 3 bases from J; junction bases left unmatched: 6. The CDR3 covers 13 residues. CDR1 and CDR2 (germline): SQVTM, ANQGSEA.

The rearrangement links TRBV6-2 or TRBV6-3 to TRBJ2-7; 7 bases agree with TRBD2. The CDR3 covers 11 residues. V shed 8 bases, J shed 3 bases, and the junction held 1 base outside the gene matches. CDR1 and CDR2 from the germline V gene are MNHEY and SVGEGT. The CDR3 bases are TGTGCCAGCGGGGAGGGCTACGAGCAGTACTTC. It translates to CASGEGYEQYF.

This clonotype occurred many times. This chain joins TRBV6-5 and TRBJ1-3; D unclear. In germline, CDR1 is MNHEY, CDR2 SVGAGI. V dropped 0 bases and J dropped 5 bases, with 14 bases sitting between them. The CDR3 runs to 16 residues. The CDR3 DNA reads TGTGCCAGCAGTTACTCTCCGTCGACGACAAGAAACACCATATATTTT. Protein product: CASSYSPSTTRNTIYF.

This clonotype has at least ten counts. The CDR3 DNA reads as TGTGCCAGCAGCTTAGCGGGGCCGGGCGGTCAGCCCCAGCATTTT. As protein: CASSLAGPGGQPQHF. The V call is TRBV7-9, the J call TRBJ1-5; maybe TRBD1 (5 bases). This CDR3 region has 15 residues. The germline CDR1 and CDR2 sequences are SEHNR and FQNEAQ (reference sequence). Trimming took 0 bases from V and 6 from J, leaving 12 bases between them.

This clonotype was counted ten times or more. The chain has TRBV20-1 and TRBJ2-2; tentatively, D is TRBD2 (5 bases). Trimming removed 1 base from V and 1 base from J, with 7 bases in between. The CDR3 has 14 amino acids. CDR1 and CDR2 from the germline V gene are DFQATT and SNEGSKA (reference sequence). The CDR3 DNA reads TGCAGTGCTAGAGTCGGGGAGAACACCGGGGAGCTGTTTTTT. Protein: CSARVGENTGELFF.

This clonotype was counted only a few times. The chain joins TRBV20-1 to TRBJ1-1, with 9 nucleotides matching TRBD1. The CDR3 is 13 amino acids. Germline CDR1 reads DFQATT; CDR2 reads SNEGSKA (reference sequence). V lost 5 bases, J lost 5 bases, and 6 bases stayed unmatched. CDR3 nucleotides: TGCAGTGCTTTACGACAGGGGGTGACTGAAGCTTTCTTT. Its protein is CSALRQGVTEAFF.

This clonotype appeared many times. The V call is TRBV20-1, the J call TRBJ1-5; unclear D gene. Trimming took 5 bases from V and 7 from J, leaving 9 bases between them. This CDR3 region has 11 residues. Germline-derived CDR1 and CDR2 are DFQATT and SNEGSKA (reference sequence). CDR3 amino acids: CSAGVAQPQHF. DNA of the CDR3: TGCAGTGCTGGGGTGGCACAGCCCCAGCATTTT.

This clonotype was recorded many times. V is TRBV18 and J is TRBJ1-1; D call uncertain. V lost 3 bases and J 0 bases, leaving 11 bases between the germline ends. CDR3 length: 15 amino acids. Per the germline V gene, CDR1 is KGHSH and CDR2 is LQKENI. This CDR3 is CASSPGRNLNTEAFF. CDR3 nucleotides: TGTGCCAGCTCACCGGGCAGAAACCTGAACACTGAAGCTTTCTTT. Complete variable domain (other parts from reference TRBV18 and TRBJ1-1): NAGVMQNPRHLVRRRGQEARLRCSPMKGHSHVYWYRQLPEEGLKFMVYLQKENIIDESGMPKERFSAEFPKEGPSILRIQQVVRGDSAAYFCASSPGRNLNTEAFFGQGTRLTVV.

This clonotype was seen a handful of times. The chain recombines TRBV20-1 with TRBJ2-7; a possible D gene is TRBD2 (5 bases). In germline, CDR1 is DFQATT, CDR2 SNEGSKA (reference sequence). V was cut by 4 bases and J by 3 bases, with 13 bases left in between. This CDR3 contains 13 residues. CDR3 sequence (DNA): TGCAGTGCTACCGACGACTACAACTACGAGCAGTACTTC. As protein: CSATDDYNYEQYF.

This chain uses TRBV7-9 with TRBJ2-1; 7 positions agree with TRBD2. The CDR3 runs 16 residues. The V and J ends lost 5 bases and 9 bases, in that order; junction bases with no gene match: 16. From germline, CDR1 is SEHNR and CDR2 FQNEAQ (reference sequence). The CDR3 region is CASSILGAGPMGEQFF. The CDR3 coding sequence is TGTGCCAGCAGCATCCTGGGAGCGGGGCCCATGGGTGAGCAGTTCTTC.

With regard to this clonotype: This sequence may be a read error, since a much larger clone differs from it by one base. The chain carries TRBV12-3 or TRBV12-4 and TRBJ2-3; 7 bases are a match to TRBD1. The CDR3 runs 14 residues. The junction had 6 bases not matched to a gene; V was cut back by 5 bases and J by 4 bases. CDR3 residues: CASSNRGVADTQYF. CDR3 coding DNA: TGTGCCAGCAGTAACAGGGGAGTCGCAGATACGCAGTATTTT.

The V call is TRBV20-1, the J call TRBJ2-3; 7 bases map to TRBD2. Trimming took 5 bases from V and 4 from J; bases not matched to a gene: 9. This CDR3 is 14 amino acids long. Germline V gives CDR1 DFQATT, CDR2 SNEGSKA (reference sequence). CDR3: CSAHPGGMADTQYF. CDR3 sequence (DNA): TGCAGTGCTCATCCGGGGGGTATGGCAGATACGCAGTATTTT.

This clonotype was seen repeatedly, ten times or more. The chain is built from TRBV27 and TRBJ2-3; D uncertain. The V end lost 4 bases, the J end lost 8 bases, and 10 bases lay between the germline ends. The CDR3 contains 12 residues. Germline V gene sequence: CDR1 MNHEY, CDR2 SMNVEV (reference sequence). The CDR3 reads CASSSGDRTQYF. CDR3 nucleotides: TGTGCCAGCAGTTCTGGTGATCGTACGCAGTATTTT.